The entry that follows covers one T cell receptor (beta chain) sequence. Its antigen is still unknown. CDR3 length equals 14 residues. Germline assignment: CDR1 SGHNT and CDR2 YYREEE (reference sequence). The germline V and J ends were trimmed by 0 bases and 0 bases, with 6 bases remaining between them. This specimen belongs to a study of cytomegalovirus exposure and HLA in healthy donors. Study context: Around 85 million unique TCR sequences came from HLA-typed donors in an early release.

Notes on the study in general: An analysis that was carried out later associated 17,000 or so TCR beta sequences with HLA alleles at 0.05 false discovery rate.

The PCR was carried out with 60 Vbeta primers and 13 Jbeta primers. Sequenced by immunoSEQ multiplex PCR; TCRdb stores in-frame clones only, minus some. The repertoire holds some 140,000 clones, with about 66% as singletons. The sample consisted of PBMCs. This rearrangement joins TRBV5-4 to TRBJ1-1; no clear D. This TCR was sampled from a human donor in good health. The CDR3 sequence is CASSLDILNTEAFF. Written as DNA, the CDR3 is TGTGCCAGCAGCTTGGACATCTTGAACACTGAAGCTTTCTTT.